The rows below give T cell receptor beta chains drawn from one sample of a study of blood T cell repertoires in COVID-19. TCRdb's table, derived via immunoSEQ multiplex PCR, lists solely in-frame clones and lacks some. The data contain 200,000 to 250,000 clones, roughly 85% of them singletons. Sequencing was performed on peripheral blood. The receptors derive from an older woman with COVID-19, enrolled during active disease. The CDR3 runs from the conserved cysteine through the conserved F or W. The D gene is left open where the match is weak. Clone size is not always given. Where it is, it says once, few, many or a class for expanded clones.

>TRBD2|TRBV4-3|TRBJ2-3|.
CASSQDLSGGLTDTQYF
TGCGCCAGCAGCCAAGATCTTAGCGGGGGGCTGACGGATACGCAGTATTTT
>TRBD1|TRBV5-5|TRBJ2-3|.
CASHSMGQGPDTQYF
TGTGCCAGCCATAGTATGGGACAGGGGCCAGATACGCAGTATTTT
>.|TRBV21-1|TRBJ1-4|few
CASSAQQGTNEKLFF
TGTGCCAGCAGCGCCCAACAGGGGACTAATGAAAAACTGTTTTTT
>.|TRBV7-2|TRBJ1-6|.
CASSLVPENSPLHF
TGTGCCAGCAGCTTAGTGCCCGAGAATTCACCCCTCCACTTT
>TRBD1|TRBV28|TRBJ2-2|.
CASSFFVTGGRSGELFF
TGTGCCAGCAGTTTTTTCGTAACAGGGGGGCGTTCCGGGGAGCTGTTTTTT
>.|TRBV5-4|TRBJ1-4|.
CASSAAGAGNEKLFF
TGTGCCAGCAGCGCCGCGGGGGCAGGGAATGAAAAACTGTTTTTT
>TRBD1|TRBV5-5|TRBJ2-2|.
CASSYGTETPGTGELFF
TGTGCCAGCAGCTATGGGACAGAAACCCCGGGCACCGGGGAGCTGTTTTTT
>.|TRBV9|TRBJ2-5|.
CASSVAGEETQYF
TGTGCCAGCAGCGTAGCAGGGGAAGAGACCCAGTACTTC
>TRBD1|TRBV18|TRBJ2-7|once
CASSPPGQGRSYEQYF
TGTGCCAGCTCACCACCGGGACAGGGAAGGTCCTACGAGCAGTACTTC
>.|TRBV27|TRBJ2-3|.
CASSSRQGGDTQYF
TGTGCCAGCAGTTCGCGACAGGGAGGAGATACGCAGTATTTT
>.|TRBV7-3|TRBJ2-1|.
CASSPPGTLGNNEQFF
TGTGCCAGCAGCCCACCCGGGACTTTGGGGAACAATGAGCAGTTCTTC